The entry that follows covers one T cell receptor beta chain sequence. The conserved closing phenylalanine or tryptophan is absent in this CDR3, likely reflecting a read error. CDR1 is SGHVS, CDR2 FNYEAQ, per germline. The CDR3 contains 18 residues. Exclusion criteria comprised uncontrolled infection, other autoimmune disease, pregnancy or lactation. For the diagnoses, clinical symptoms, serum thyroxine and TRAb, thyroid ultrasound and orbital computed tomography were used. This sample was included in a study of T cells in Graves' hyperthyroidism and ophthalmopathy. RNA transcripts yielded amplified TCR beta CDR3 regions. The primer set for the first-round RT-PCR of the TCR CDR3 was HTBI. TCRdb re-analysed the multiplex PCR reads in MiXCR, keeping a single row per CDR3 protein. The sample has 89,000 or so distinct CDR3 sequences, about 40% seen once.

The chain uses TRBV7-6 and TRBJ2-5; perhaps TRBD1 as D (5 bases). Input material: peripheral blood or thyroid tissue (not recorded which). The sequence came from a woman aged 30 to 39 with Graves' hyperthyroidism. Here the CDR3 DNA reads TGTGCCGGCAGCCCCTACGCTGTACAGGCCGACCACGCAGAGACCCAGTACCTC. It codes for CAGSPYAVQADHAETQYL.